At least ten counts were recorded for the clone carrying this T cell receptor beta chain. What it binds is not known. With 10-nucleotide random UMIs, 5'RACE was used to make the cDNA. TCRdb redid the calling of the 5' RACE reads with MiXCR, one entry per CDR3 protein. The table shows tens of thousands of distinct CDR3 sequences, with about 14% occurring only once. This entry comes from a study of neurological immune-mediated disorders. The V end was cut by 0 bases, the J end by 6 bases, with 6 bases between. The CDR3 runs to 13 residues. Germline CDR1 reads SGHNT; CDR2 reads YYREEE (reference sequence). General study findings and limits: TCR clonal expansion peaked in HTLV-1-associated myelopathy patients and was lowest in multiple sclerosis patients. Private repertoires in all groups were suggested by the absence of shared CDR3 amino acid sequences among expanded clones across subjects.

The sequenced material came from PBMCs. This chain uses TRBV5-4 with TRBJ2-2; D ambiguous. The clonotype originates from a woman aged 45-65 years with HTLV-1-associated myelopathy (HAM/TSP). The DNA of the CDR3 is TGTGCCAGCAGCTTGGAAGCCGCCGGGGAGCTGTTTTTT. Protein: CASSLEAAGELFF.